Presented here are 28 T cell receptor beta chains from one specimen sequenced in a study of T cells in Graves' hyperthyroidism and ophthalmopathy. The CDR3 regions of TCR beta were amplified from RNA transcripts. The HTBI set primed first-round TCR CDR3 RT-PCR. TCRdb called the multiplex PCR reads again in MiXCR, with one record for every CDR3 protein. The data contain hundreds of thousands of distinct CDR3 sequences, about two fifths of them seen just once; the ten biggest clones take up around 9.3%. The sequencing sample was made of blood. These receptors all stem from a man in his late teens or twenties with Graves' hyperthyroidism.

This chain joins TRBV5-1 and TRBJ1-2, with 9 bases aligning to TRBD1. CDR3 length equals 16 residues. V lost 4 bases and J lost 3; bases outside the gene matches: 10. The germline V gene has CDR1 SGHRS and CDR2 YFSETQ. CDR3 nucleotides: TGCGCCAGCAGCCTAAGTCCGACAGGGGGTGACTATGGCTACACCTTC. Translation gives CASSLSPTGGDYGYTF.

This clonotype was counted only a few times. Given a much more abundant clone one base away, this may be a read error. The chain combines TRBV7-2 with TRBJ2-5; tentatively, D is TRBD1 (6 bases). V was shortened by 1 base and J by 9 bases, with 6 bases between the two germline ends. The germline V gene has CDR1 SGHTA and CDR2 FQGNSA. The CDR3 is 11 amino acids. CDR3 loop: CASSLEGAQYF. CDR3 nucleotide sequence: TGTGCCAGCAGCTTAGAGGGGGCCCAGTACTTC.

The chain has TRBV29-1 and TRBJ2-6, with D possibly matching TRBD2 (5 bases). The CDR3 length is 18 residues. Germline V gives CDR1 SQVTM, CDR2 ANQGSEA. V was cut by 7 bases and J by 4 bases, with 26 bases left in between. As DNA, the CDR3 is TGCAGCGCCCTAACGCCGGGAAAATCGGGCACCGGGGCCAACGTCCTGACTTTC. This codes for CSALTPGKSGTGANVLTF.

This chain joins TRBV19 and TRBJ1-1, with 7 bases matching TRBD1. With 6 bases clipped from V and 4 bases from J, the junction kept 5 bases outside the gene matches. This CDR3 is built from 13 residues. Germline V gene sequence: CDR1 LNHDA, CDR2 SQIVND (reference sequence). The DNA for the CDR3 is TGTGCCAGTAGGGAGGGGGCGGGCACTGAAGCTTTCTTT. It specifies CASREGAGTEAFF.

As concerns this clonotype: Being one base from a much bigger clone, this may be a read error. The chain carries TRBV29-1 and TRBJ2-2; no reliable D call. Germline V CDR1 and CDR2: SQVTM, ANQGSEA. This CDR3 region has 14 residues. Between the trimmed V and J ends, which lost 7 bases and 0 bases, there was a span of 12 bases. CDR3 bases: TGCAGCGCTGTGCCCAGGTCGAACACCGGGGAGCTGTTTTTT. This gives the protein CSAVPRSNTGELFF.

The chain carries TRBV9 and TRBJ1-1; no reliable D call. Deletions cut 4 bases from V and 0 bases from J, with 13 bases between. CDR3 length equals 15 residues. Germline CDR1 SGDLS, CDR2 YYNGEE. This CDR3 reads CASSQAGLMNTEAFF. In DNA, the CDR3 is TGTGCCAGCAGCCAAGCGGGATTAATGAACACTGAAGCTTTCTTT.

The V and J genes are TRBV19 and TRBJ2-5; 8 bases are a match to TRBD2. The CDR3 spans 16 residues. Trimming cost V 5 bases and J 3 bases; bases outside gene matches: 11. Germline V gene lookup returns CDR1 LNHDA and CDR2 SQIVND (reference sequence). CDR3 sequence: CASSLRPRGGKETQYF. The CDR3 DNA is TGTGCCAGTAGTTTGCGGCCCCGGGGGGGAAAAGAGACCCAGTACTTC.

The chain joins TRBV5-1 to TRBJ2-7; D is possibly TRBD1 or TRBD2 (5 bases each). The CDR3 length is 16 residues. The V end was cut by 2 bases, the J end by 4 bases, with 19 bases between. Per the germline V gene, CDR1 is SGHRS and CDR2 is YFSETQ. The CDR3, as DNA: TGCGCCAGCAGCTTCGGCCCCGGGACGGCCCATTACGAGCAGTACTTC. It translates to CASSFGPGTAHYEQYF.

This clonotype was found a few times. This chain connects TRBV4-1 to TRBJ2-2; no clear D gene. This CDR3 contains 13 residues. Trimming cost V 1 base and J 6 bases, with 6 bases left between them. Germline assignment: CDR1 MGHRA and CDR2 YSYEKL. The CDR3 coding sequence is TGCGCCAGCAGCCAAGTTTTCCCCGGGGAGCTGTTTTTT. Translating it yields CASSQVFPGELFF.

This chain links TRBV20-1 with TRBJ1-6, with D perhaps matching TRBD1 (5 bases). Trimming took 1 base from V and 5 from J, leaving 15 bases between them. The CDR3 totals 16 residues. Germline CDR1 reads DFQATT; CDR2 reads SNEGSKA (reference sequence). DNA of the CDR3: TGCAGTGCTAGAGTGTCAGGGAGCGGGGATAATTCACCCCTCCACTTT. It encodes CSARVSGSGDNSPLHF.

The chain carries TRBV25-1 and TRBJ1-2; a possible D gene is TRBD1 (5 bases). CDR1 is MGHDK and CDR2 is SYGVNS in the germline V gene. Trimming took off 2 bases at V and 3 bases at J, with 13 bases between the two ends. This CDR3 contains 15 residues. The CDR3 region is CASSEGGPIHYGYTF. In DNA, the CDR3 is TGTGCCAGCAGTGAAGGGGGACCTATTCACTATGGCTACACCTTC.

The gene calls are TRBV7-9 and TRBJ2-7, with 8 bases fitting TRBD2. This CDR3 has 18 amino acids. Per germline, CDR1 SEHNR and CDR2 FQNEAQ (reference sequence). The ends lost 5 bases at V and 4 bases at J; junction bases unmatched: 19. This CDR3 reads CASSPATAGATKLYEQYF. In DNA form, the CDR3 reads TGTGCCAGCAGCCCCGCCACAGCGGGAGCTACCAAACTTTACGAGCAGTACTTC.

For this clonotype: With a much larger clone just one base away, this may be a read error. The chain recombines TRBV19 with TRBJ2-7; D call uncertain. Per germline, CDR1 LNHDA and CDR2 SQIVND (reference sequence). CDR3 length: 14 residues. V gave up 0 bases and J gave up 3 bases, with 9 bases separating them. The chain's CDR3 is CASSIEGRYYEQYF. The CDR3 DNA reads TGTGCCAGTAGTATAGAGGGCAGGTACTACGAGCAGTACTTC.

On this clonotype: This sequence may be a read error, since a much larger clone differs from it by one base. CDR3 sequence (DNA): TGTGCCAGCAGCGCAGCTACAGGGGCCACTGAAGCTTTCTTT. Amino acids: CASSAATGATEAFF. This chain connects TRBV9 to TRBJ1-1, with 7 bases fitting TRBD1. The germline CDR1 and CDR2 sequences are SGDLS and YYNGEE. The CDR3 extends over 14 amino acids. V lost 3 bases and J lost 4; bases outside the gene matches: 6.

This clonotype was detected many times. This sequence joins TRBV9 and TRBJ1-2; 8 bases fit TRBD1. This CDR3 spans 15 amino acids. Trimming removed 4 bases from V and 6 bases from J; junction bases left unmatched: 11. In germline, CDR1 is SGDLS, CDR2 YYNGEE. The CDR3 spells CASSLGSSGGHGYTF. DNA for the CDR3: TGTGCCAGCAGCCTGGGGTCCTCAGGGGGCCATGGCTACACCTTC.

This clonotype was counted only a few times. The V and J genes are TRBV7-9 and TRBJ2-7; TRBD1 matches 8 bases. This CDR3 region has 14 residues. The germline gives CDR1 SEHNR, CDR2 FQNEAQ (reference sequence). With V trimmed by 7 bases and J by 7 bases, 12 bases remained unmatched. CDR3 nucleotide sequence: TGTGCCAGCATCCCGGACAGGGAGCCTCGGGAGCAGTACTTC. Its protein product is CASIPDREPREQYF.

For this clonotype: A read error may account for a junction end that differs from germline. The chain employs TRBV10-3 and TRBJ2-1, with TRBD2 as a possible D gene (6 bases). The CDR3 has 15 amino acids. CDR1 is ENHRY, CDR2 SYGVKD, per germline. In nucleotides, the CDR3 is TGTGCCAGCAGTGAGGAGCGGGTCGGGGGAAATGAGCAGTTCTTC. As protein: CASSEERVGGNEQFF.

The chain links TRBV25-1 to TRBJ1-2, with TRBD1 identical over 7 bases. This CDR3 has 14 amino acids. Looked up from germline, CDR1 is MGHDK and CDR2 is SYGVNS. Unmatched junction bases numbered 6, after V lost 3 bases and J lost 5 bases. DNA for the CDR3: TGTGCCAGCAGTGACTCCGGGACAGCTTATGGCTACACCTTC. This encodes CASSDSGTAYGYTF.

Ten or more counts support this clonotype. CDR3 in amino acids: CSVESDRDYGYTF. CDR3 DNA sequence: TGCAGCGTTGAATCGGACAGGGACTATGGCTACACCTTC. V is TRBV29-1 and J is TRBJ1-2; TRBD1 matches at 8 bases. J lost 3 bases, V lost 2 bases, and 2 bases had no gene match. Germline V gene data show CDR1 as SQVTM and CDR2 as ANQGSEA. The CDR3 runs 13 residues.

The chain couples TRBV29-1 to TRBJ2-7, with D unclear. V was pared by 5 bases and J by 0 bases, with 8 bases between. The CDR3 has 12 amino acids. The germline CDR1 and CDR2 sequences are SQVTM and ANQGSEA. CDR3 amino acids: CSVSEGSYEQYF. Written as DNA, the CDR3 is TGCAGCGTTTCGGAAGGCTCCTACGAGCAGTACTTC.

Many counts were recorded for this clonotype. This chain uses TRBV7-2 with TRBJ1-4; D gene ambiguous. There are 14 residues in the CDR3. V lost 1 base and J 8 bases, leaving 11 bases between the germline ends. Germline assignment: CDR1 SGHTA and CDR2 FQGNSA. For the CDR3, the DNA is TGTGCCAGCAGCTTAGGGCACGGGATGGAAAAACTGTTTTTT. This sequence encodes CASSLGHGMEKLFF.

This clonotype was found a few times. The chain has TRBV7-8 and TRBJ2-5; D is ambiguous. The V and J ends lost 1 base and 4 bases respectively, with 25 bases between them. Germline CDR1 SGHVS, CDR2 FQNEAQ. The CDR3 has 19 residues. The CDR3 loop is CASSLETRVVSRWGETQYF. CDR3 DNA: TGTGCCAGCAGCTTAGAGACCCGGGTTGTATCTCGTTGGGGAGAGACCCAGTACTTC. The entire variable domain, with the rest obtained from reference TRBV7-8 and TRBJ2-5, is as follows: GAGVSQSPRYKVAKRGQDVALRCDPISGHVSLFWYQQALGQGPEFLTYFQNEAQLDKSGLPSDRFFAERPEGSVSTLKIQRTQQEDSAVYLCASSLETRVVSRWGETQYFGPGTRLLVL.

The chain recombines TRBV12-3 or TRBV12-4 with TRBJ1-1; D remains ambiguous. This CDR3 comprises 13 residues. Trimming took 5 bases from V and 2 from J, leaving 9 bases between them. In DNA form, the CDR3 reads TGTGCCAGCAGTCAGGTCTCTAACACTGAAGCTTTCTTT. Translating it yields CASSQVSNTEAFF.

V is TRBV7-9 and J is TRBJ2-7; TRBD1 is a possible D gene (6 bases). Germline assignment: CDR1 SEHNR and CDR2 FQNEAQ (reference sequence). Trimming cost V 7 bases and J 5 bases, with 15 bases left between them. The CDR3 has 13 residues. The CDR3 loop reads CASNSHRVHEQYF. The DNA for the CDR3 is TGTGCCAGCAACTCCCACAGGGTCCACGAGCAGTACTTC.

About this clonotype: A read error may be the cause here, since a much bigger clone is one base away. The chain couples TRBV7-2 to TRBJ1-2; D may be TRBD1 (5 bases). CDR3 length equals 15 residues. The germline V gene encodes CDR1 SGHTA and CDR2 FQGNSA. The CDR3 loop reads CAGSLNPGTGNGYTF. The CDR3 nucleotides are TGTGCCGGCAGCTTAAACCCGGGGACGGGGAATGGCTACACCTTC.

This clonotype was seen a few times. The chain combines TRBV19 with TRBJ1-5; 10 positions match TRBD1. With V trimmed by 5 bases and J by 0 bases, 4 bases remained unmatched. Germline V CDR1 and CDR2: LNHDA, SQIVND (reference sequence). The CDR3 is 16 amino acids. In DNA form, the CDR3 reads TGTGCCAGTAGTGTCGGGACAGGGGATAGCAATCAGCCCCAGCATTTT. Amino acids: CASSVGTGDSNQPQHF.

The chain has TRBV7-9 and TRBJ1-5, with no clear D. V lost 6 bases to trimming and J lost 6 bases, with 18 bases between them. Germline V CDR1 and CDR2: SEHNR, FQNEAQ (reference sequence). The CDR3 is 15 amino acids. CDR3 sequence reads: CASSPSAMSLQPQHF. CDR3 DNA: TGTGCCAGCAGTCCCTCAGCTATGTCACTTCAGCCCCAGCATTTT. Full variable domain (missing parts from reference TRBV7-9 and TRBJ1-5): DTGVSQNPRHKITKRGQNVTFRCDPISEHNRLYWYRQTLGQGPEFLTYFQNEAQLEKSRLLSDRFSAERPKGSFSTLEIQRTEQGDSAMYLCASSPSAMSLQPQHFGDGTRLSIL.

In its sample, this clonotype was seen a few times. The chain combines TRBV2 with TRBJ2-7; D is undetermined. This CDR3 has 10 amino acids. Germline V gives CDR1 SNHLY, CDR2 FYNNEI. V lost 8 bases and J lost 5, with 7 bases in between. The CDR3 DNA is TGTGCCAGCTTTGGGGACGAGCAGTACTTC. Encoded protein: CASFGDEQYF.